The next 32 T cell receptor beta chains were all read from a single sample in a study of blood T cell repertoires in COVID-19. Assay used: immunoSEQ multiplex PCR; TCRdb lists only in-frame clones, some missing. The sample holds 150,000 to 200,000 clones, approximately 90% seen once. Sequenced: peripheral blood. These receptors were collected from a woman between 65 and 79 years old with COVID-19, enrolled during active disease.

The rearrangement joins TRBV11-1 to TRBJ2-7; no reliable D call. This CDR3 has 12 amino acids. Germline values: CDR1 SGHAT, CDR2 FQDESV (reference sequence). Deletions cut 1 base from V and 6 bases from J, with 7 bases between. In DNA form, the CDR3 reads TGTGCCAGCAGCTTAGGAGTAACCGAGCAGTACTTC. Translating gives CASSLGVTEQYF.

The chain carries TRBV19 and TRBJ1-2; 7 nucleotides match TRBD1. After removal of 7 bases from V and 7 bases from J, the junction contained 15 bases not matched to a gene. The length of the CDR3 is 15 residues. From germline, CDR1 is LNHDA and CDR2 SQIVND (reference sequence). This chain's CDR3 is CASTLSARGASGYTF. DNA for the CDR3: TGTGCCAGTACGCTGTCTGCCAGGGGGGCTAGTGGCTACACCTTC.

The chain recombines TRBV7-9 with TRBJ2-7, with TRBD1 matching 7 bases. The length of the CDR3 is 14 residues. With 0 bases clipped from V and 3 bases from J, the junction kept 2 bases outside the gene matches. The V gene's germline CDR1 is SEHNR and CDR2 FQNEAQ (reference sequence). As DNA, the CDR3 is TGTGCCAGCAGCTTAGCAGGGGGCAACTACGAGCAGTACTTC. It translates to CASSLAGGNYEQYF.

The V gene is TRBV2, the J gene TRBJ2-7, with a weak D call TRBD2 (5 bases). Germline assignment: CDR1 SNHLY and CDR2 FYNNEI. The CDR3 loop spans 14 amino acids. Trimming took 6 bases from V and 0 from J, leaving 12 bases between them. The CDR3: CASRGRRTSYEQYF. The CDR3 region has the DNA TGTGCCAGCAGGGGGAGACGAACCTCCTACGAGCAGTACTTC.

This rearrangement joins TRBV6-6 to TRBJ2-2, with 10 bases aligning to TRBD2. CDR1 and CDR2 (germline): MNHNY, SVGAGI (reference sequence). CDR3 length equals 18 residues. The trim removed 5 bases at V and 2 bases at J, leaving 11 bases unmatched. The CDR3 spells CASSPVLAGGPNTGELFF. CDR3 coding DNA: TGTGCCAGCAGTCCGGTCTTAGCGGGGGGTCCTAACACCGGGGAGCTGTTTTTT.

The rearrangement joins TRBV3-1 (or the pseudogene TRBV3-2) to TRBJ1-1; 8 bases are a match to TRBD1. The CDR3 length is 14 residues. Germline-derived CDR1 and CDR2 are LGHDT and YNNKEL (reference sequence). Trimming cost V 4 bases and J 6 bases; bases outside gene matches: 7. The CDR3 region has the DNA TGTGCCAGCAGCCCCAGGGGGCGTTACTCTGAAGCTTTCTTT. This encodes CASSPRGRYSEAFF.

The chain couples TRBV9 to TRBJ2-2, with D unclear. CDR1 and CDR2 from the germline V gene are SGDLS and YYNGEE. Trimming cost V 2 bases and J 0 bases, with 8 bases left between them. This CDR3 contains 15 residues. CDR3 nucleotide sequence: TGTGCCAGCAGCGTCGCGGCCCCGAACACCGGGGAGCTGTTTTTT. Its protein is CASSVAAPNTGELFF.

The V call is TRBV5-1, the J call TRBJ1-3, with a tentative D call TRBD1 (5 bases). Trimming cost V 7 bases and J 0 bases, with 11 bases left between them. The V gene's germline CDR1 is SGHRS and CDR2 YFSETQ. The CDR3 is 14 residues long. CDR3 nucleotides: TGCGCCAGCTTTGACAGCGCCTCTGGAAACACCATATATTTT. The encoded protein is CASFDSASGNTIYF.

The V gene is TRBV7-6, the J gene TRBJ2-2; D perhaps matches TRBD2 (6 bases). The length of the CDR3 is 17 residues. In germline, CDR1 is SGHVS, CDR2 FNYEAQ. V was cut by 1 base and J by 0 bases, with 12 bases left in between. As DNA, the CDR3 is TGTGCCAGCAGCTTAGAGGTCGGCGGGACGAACACCGGGGAGCTGTTTTTT. Translated: CASSLEVGGTNTGELFF. The full variable domain, its missing parts supplied by reference TRBV7-6 and TRBJ2-2, is GAGVSQSPRYKVTKRGQDVALRCDPISGHVSLYWYRQALGQGPEFLTYFNYEAQQDKSGLPNDRFSAERPEGSISTLTIQRTEQRDSAMYRCASSLEVGGTNTGELFFGEGSRLTVL.

The chain links TRBV6-5 to TRBJ2-1, with 9 bases matching TRBD1. The V and J ends lost 7 bases and 2 bases, in that order; junction bases with no gene match: 6. The CDR3 runs 15 residues. The V gene's germline CDR1 is MNHEY and CDR2 SVGAGI. Here the CDR3 DNA reads TGTGCCAGCACCACAGGGACAGGGACCTACAATGAGCAGTTCTTC. Amino acid sequence: CASTTGTGTYNEQFF.

The chain combines TRBV28 with TRBJ2-7; D gene ambiguous. The V and J ends lost 6 bases and 2 bases respectively, with 8 bases between them. The CDR3 runs to 12 residues. CDR1 and CDR2 (germline): MDHEN, SYDVKM. CDR3 protein: CASSSPPYEQYF. DNA of the CDR3: TGTGCCAGCAGCTCCCCCCCCTACGAGCAGTACTTC.

V gene TRBV4-1 combines with J gene TRBJ1-2; the match to TRBD1 covers 7 bases. Germline V gives CDR1 MGHRA, CDR2 YSYEKL. V was pared by 1 base and J by 7 bases, with 6 bases of the junction left unmatched. CDR3 length: 14 residues. The CDR3: CASSQVDNRGGYTF. The CDR3 DNA follows: TGCGCCAGCAGCCAAGTCGATAACAGGGGTGGCTACACCTTC.

The chain joins TRBV4-2 to TRBJ2-6; TRBD2 matches at 8 bases. J gave up 2 bases and V 1 base, and 7 bases lay outside the gene matches. CDR3 length: 18 amino acids. Germline-derived CDR1 and CDR2 are LGHNA and YNFKEQ. The CDR3 sequence: CASSQGKAGGTGANVLTF. CDR3 in DNA: TGTGCCAGCAGCCAAGGGAAGGCGGGGGGAACTGGGGCCAACGTCCTGACTTTC.

This clone was recorded once. CDR3 sequence reads: CASTRLQPQHF. The CDR3 nucleotides read TGCGCCAGCACCAGGCTTCAGCCCCAGCATTTT. The chain recombines TRBV23-1 with TRBJ1-5; unclear D gene. TRBV23-1 is designated an ORF whose function remains uncertain. This CDR3 comprises 11 residues. V was shortened by 7 bases and J by 6 bases, with 7 bases between the two germline ends.

The chain links TRBV5-1 to TRBJ1-1; D may be TRBD1 (6 bases). Germline values: CDR1 SGHRS, CDR2 YFSETQ. V gave up 4 bases and J gave up 0 bases, with 10 bases separating them. The CDR3 is 14 amino acids. This CDR3 is CASSTTGMNTEAFF. The CDR3 DNA sequence: TGCGCCAGCAGCACAACAGGGATGAACACTGAAGCTTTCTTT. Combining the CDR3 with reference TRBV5-1 and TRBJ1-1 gives the whole variable domain KAGVTQTPRYLIKTRGQQVTLSCSPISGHRSVSWYQQTPGQGLQFLFEYFSETQRNKGNFPGRFSGRQFSNSRSEMNVSTLELGDSALYLCASSTTGMNTEAFFGQGTRLTVV.

This chain links TRBV4-2 with TRBJ2-3, with 11 nucleotides matching TRBD2. Germline V CDR1 and CDR2: LGHNA, YNFKEQ. The CDR3 consists of 18 residues. After removal of 3 bases from V and 4 bases from J, the junction contained 12 bases not matched to a gene. The CDR3 region has the DNA TGTGCCAGCAGCCAGGTAGCGGGGGGGGCCGGAGTTGCAGATACGCAGTATTTT. Protein: CASSQVAGGAGVADTQYF.

The chain recombines TRBV6-5 with TRBJ1-2; 9 positions agree with TRBD1. The CDR3 contains 15 residues. The J segment lost 5 bases and the V segment lost 4 bases, leaving 8 bases of the junction unmatched. The V gene's germline CDR1 is MNHEY and CDR2 SVGAGI. CDR3 coding DNA: TGTGCCAGCAGTTTCAGTGACAGGGGGGCGTATGGCTACACCTTC. Translating gives CASSFSDRGAYGYTF.

The chain joins TRBV28 to TRBJ1-2; D might be TRBD1 (6 bases). Germline V gene sequence: CDR1 MDHEN, CDR2 SYDVKM. V was shortened by 9 bases and J by 1 base, with 12 bases between the two germline ends. The CDR3 loop spans 13 amino acids. CDR3 nucleotide sequence: TGTGCCAGTAGTCGACAGGATAACTATGGCTACACCTTC. It translates to CASSRQDNYGYTF.

The chain has TRBV3-1 (or the pseudogene TRBV3-2) and TRBJ1-2; D call uncertain. This CDR3 region has 14 residues. CDR1 is LGHDT, CDR2 YNNKEL, per germline (reference sequence). Trimming removed 4 bases at V and 1 base at J, with 10 bases between. The CDR3 sequence: CASSPRTFNYGYTF. CDR3 sequence (DNA): TGTGCCAGCAGCCCCAGAACATTTAACTATGGCTACACCTTC.

The chain couples TRBV7-2 to TRBJ1-5; TRBD1 matches at 11 bases. V was pared by 5 bases and J by 4 bases, with 7 bases of the junction left unmatched. Germline V gene data show CDR1 as SGHTA and CDR2 as FQGNSA. The CDR3 length is 16 residues. The CDR3 DNA sequence: TGTGCCAGCAGCGCCGACCGGGACAGGGGGAATCAGCCCCAGCATTTT. Residues: CASSADRDRGNQPQHF.

The rearrangement links TRBV18 to TRBJ2-5; D is unresolved. The CDR3 is 15 residues long. Germline assignment: CDR1 KGHSH and CDR2 LQKENI. The V end was cut by 1 base, the J end by 3 bases, with 12 bases between. The CDR3 DNA sequence: TGTGCCAGCTCACCACGGCCGGGTACGGAAGAGACCCAGTACTTC. It codes for CASSPRPGTEETQYF.

This clone was recorded once. CDR3 amino acids: CATLGQGAGGYTF. CDR3 bases: TGTGCCACCTTAGGACAGGGGGCCGGTGGCTACACCTTC. This sequence joins TRBV25-1 and TRBJ1-2, with 11 bases aligning to TRBD1. V gave up 10 bases and J gave up 7 bases; unmatched junction bases: 8. Germline loops: CDR1 MGHDK, CDR2 SYGVNS. The CDR3 sequence is 13 residues long.

This rearrangement joins TRBV7-3 to TRBJ1-1; D not resolved. Germline V gene data show CDR1 as SGHTA and CDR2 as FQGTGA. Trimming left V 5 bases short and J 2 bases short, with 9 bases between. The CDR3 runs 13 residues. The CDR3 reads CASSLRGNTEAFF. CDR3 bases: TGTGCCAGCAGCCTTCGGGGAAACACTGAAGCTTTCTTT.

The genes are TRBV29-1 and TRBJ2-7, with 14 nucleotides matching TRBD2. Germline V gene lookup returns CDR1 SQVTM and CDR2 ANQGSEA. This CDR3 contains 16 residues. The ends lost 6 bases at V and 2 bases at J; junction bases unmatched: 9. The CDR3 is CSVAGTSGGQTYEQYF. CDR3 DNA: TGCAGCGTGGCCGGGACTAGCGGGGGACAAACCTACGAGCAGTACTTC.

The chain is built from TRBV5-1 and TRBJ2-5; 10 bases are a match to TRBD2. V shed 3 bases, J shed 2 bases, and the junction held 4 bases outside the gene matches. Germline V lookup: CDR1 SGHRS, CDR2 YFSETQ. The CDR3 sequence is 15 residues long. This chain's CDR3 is CASSWASGGQETQYF. CDR3 bases: TGCGCCAGCAGCTGGGCTAGCGGGGGTCAAGAGACCCAGTACTTC.

This clone was recorded once. V is TRBV7-9 and J is TRBJ1-1; no clear D gene. Between the trimmed V and J ends, which lost 6 bases and 8 bases, there was a span of 10 bases. Germline-derived CDR1 and CDR2 are SEHNR and FQNEAQ (reference sequence). The CDR3 loop spans 11 amino acids. CDR3: CASSWAGEAFF. CDR3 coding DNA: TGTGCCAGCAGTTGGGCGGGAGAAGCTTTCTTT.

The chain employs TRBV9 and TRBJ2-2; 11 bases are shared with TRBD2. CDR3 length: 16 amino acids. CDR1 and CDR2 (germline): SGDLS, YYNGEE. Trimming removed 0 bases from V and 5 bases from J; junction bases left unmatched: 3. The CDR3, as DNA: TGTGCCAGCAGCGTAGCTAGCGGGGGGTCGACCGGGGAGCTGTTTTTT. Protein: CASSVASGGSTGELFF.

This chain uses TRBV6-1 with TRBJ1-6; D not resolved. This CDR3 has 11 amino acids. Germline V gene sequence: CDR1 MNHNS, CDR2 SASEGT. V was cut by 2 bases and J by 10 bases, with 3 bases left in between. The CDR3 DNA reads TGTGCCAGCAGTGAAAGCTCACCCCTCCACTTT. Amino acids: CASSESSPLHF.

The chain has TRBV21-1 and TRBJ2-7; the table's D call of TRBD1 was not tested on the DNA. TRBV21-1 is listed as a pseudogene. This CDR3 region has 13 residues. CDR3 DNA: TGTGCCAGCAGCAAAAAAGGGGTCGACGAGCAGTACTTC. Residues: CASSKKGVDEQYF.

The CDR3 spells CASSSVGTEQETQYF. DNA of the CDR3: TGTGCCAGCAGTTCCGTGGGCACGGAACAAGAGACCCAGTACTTC. The chain uses TRBV6-6 and TRBJ2-5; D gene uncertain. V lost 4 bases and J lost 2, with 14 bases in between. The CDR3 length is 15 residues. Germline loops: CDR1 MNHNY, CDR2 SVGAGI (reference sequence).

The chain joins TRBV12-3 or TRBV12-4 to TRBJ2-7; D may be TRBD2 (6 bases). V lost 6 bases, J lost 5 bases, and 14 bases lay in between. The CDR3 sequence is 13 residues long. CDR3 coding DNA: TGTGCCAGCAGGCCCGGAGGGGTCCACGAGCAGTACTTC. It encodes CASRPGGVHEQYF.

This clone was seen once. The genes are TRBV6-5 and TRBJ1-2; 8 bases are a match to TRBD1. Germline V gene lookup returns CDR1 MNHEY and CDR2 SVGAGI. J gave up 4 bases and V 4 bases, and 8 bases lay outside the gene matches. The CDR3 totals 15 residues. The CDR3 DNA reads as TGTGCCAGCAGTTTTACAGGGGGTCCCCCCTATGGCTACACCTTC. The encoded protein is CASSFTGGPPYGYTF.